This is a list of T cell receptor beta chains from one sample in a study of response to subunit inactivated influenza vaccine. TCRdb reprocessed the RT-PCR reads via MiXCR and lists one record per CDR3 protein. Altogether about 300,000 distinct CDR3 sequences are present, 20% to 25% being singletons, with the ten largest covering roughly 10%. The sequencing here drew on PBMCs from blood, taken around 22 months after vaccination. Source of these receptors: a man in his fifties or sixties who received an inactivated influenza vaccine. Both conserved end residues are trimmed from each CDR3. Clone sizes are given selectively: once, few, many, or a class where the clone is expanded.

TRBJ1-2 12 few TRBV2 ASRRDVANYGYT
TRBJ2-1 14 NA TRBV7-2 ASSLTSGALGGEQF
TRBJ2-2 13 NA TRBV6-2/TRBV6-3 ASSSRQENTGELF
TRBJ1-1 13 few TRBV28 ASSSWDGPGTEAF
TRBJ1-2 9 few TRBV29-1 SVGQGGGYT
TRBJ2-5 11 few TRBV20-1 SARVGAQETQY
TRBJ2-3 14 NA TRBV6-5 ASSSRHQGSPDTQY
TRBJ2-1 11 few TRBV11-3 ASSFGGVYEQF
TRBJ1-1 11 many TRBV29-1 SVRTGGGTEAF
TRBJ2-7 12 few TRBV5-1 ASHKTSGSYEQY
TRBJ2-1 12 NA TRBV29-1 SVDRREGSNEQF
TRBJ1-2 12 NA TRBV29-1 SVSLGSPNYGYT
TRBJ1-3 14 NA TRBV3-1 ASSLGTGVRGNTIY
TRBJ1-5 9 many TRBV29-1 SVGQNQPQH
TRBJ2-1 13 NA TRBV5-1 ASSSYSGSGNEQF
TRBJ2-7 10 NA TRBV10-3 AISSLGGEQY
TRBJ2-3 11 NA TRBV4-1 ASSRSVTDTQY
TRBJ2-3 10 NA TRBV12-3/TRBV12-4 ASSSRQGTQY
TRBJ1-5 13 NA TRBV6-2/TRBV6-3 ASSYSGQGKQPQH
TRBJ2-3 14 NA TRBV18 ASSPTGGSVTDTQY
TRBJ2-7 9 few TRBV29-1 SVGGTYEQY
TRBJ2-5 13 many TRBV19 ASSIARRHQETQY
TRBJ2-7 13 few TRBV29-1 SVEFRDRDSYEQY
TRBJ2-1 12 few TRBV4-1 ASSRLGAGGEQF
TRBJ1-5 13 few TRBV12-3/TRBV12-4 ASTLTGQGNQPQH
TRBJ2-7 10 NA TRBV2 ASRDRFYEQY
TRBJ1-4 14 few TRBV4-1 ASSQGPGATNEKLF
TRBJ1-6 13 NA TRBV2 ASSPGQGVNSPLH
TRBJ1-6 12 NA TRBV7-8 ASSYTGPPSPLH
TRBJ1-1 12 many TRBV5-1 ASSSGQVYTEAF
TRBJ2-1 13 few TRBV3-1 ASSLSDSSYNEQF
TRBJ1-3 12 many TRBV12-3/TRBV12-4 ASTGGVSGNTIY
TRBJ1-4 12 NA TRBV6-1 ASSVRGGNEKLF
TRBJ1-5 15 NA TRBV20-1 SASGSTGLHSNQPQH
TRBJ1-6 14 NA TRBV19 ASSTRTGSGNSPLH
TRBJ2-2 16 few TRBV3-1 ASRLLGLAGENTGELF